A single TCR beta chain is shown here with its context. The sample is drawn from a study of read filtering for tumor transcriptome and immune sequencing. The overall study: Mean patient age was roughly 72 years, range roughly 40 to 85; around 16 male, roughly 14 female. Per sample, TCR-region reads ranged about 4 to 10.27 million by IR-seq, 85 to 1273 by RNA-seq. Revised staging placed eight or nine patients in R-ISS I, some 17 in II, 6 or 7 in III.

The library was built from about 400 ng RNA with molecular barcoded adaptors for alpha/delta and beta/gamma chains. MiXCR was run by TCRdb on the reads, yielding one entry per CDR3 protein. The sample lists around 140,000 distinct CDR3 sequences, approximately 13% occurring once. Every patient had bone marrow sampled while the disease was active. This clonotype was obtained from a donor at least 40 years old with multiple myeloma. The sequenced sample was a population of CD138-negative cells sorted from bone marrow.

The CDR3 DNA sequence: TGCAGTGCCCTTCCAGCGGGAGTCTCCTACGAGCAGTACTTC. As protein: CSALPAGVSYEQYF. The chain has TRBV20-1 and TRBJ2-7; the match to TRBD2 covers 8 bases. Germline loops: CDR1 DFQATT, CDR2 SNEGSKA (reference sequence). The CDR3 totals 14 residues. Unmatched junction bases numbered 7, after V lost 6 bases and J lost 0 bases.